A selection of T cell receptor beta chains follows, all from one sample in a study of blood T cell repertoires in COVID-19. Some clones are missing from TCRdb's copy, which holds only in-frame ones; the method was immunoSEQ multiplex PCR. The sample yields under 100,000 clones, around 87% seen once. The sequenced sample consisted of peripheral blood. These receptors came from a human donor in a cohort sampled during active COVID-19. CDR3s include the opening cysteine and the closing phenylalanine or tryptophan. The D gene is left open where the match is weak. Size values are once, few and many counts, or a class for expanded clones, and some rows have none.

J gene: TRBJ2-3
clone size: once
D gene: TRBD1
V gene: TRBV18
CDR3 DNA: TGTGCCAGCTCATTTAGACAGGGGACAAGCACAGATACGCAGTATTTT
CDR3 protein: CASSFRQGTSTDTQYF

J gene: TRBJ1-1
clone size: NA
D gene: NA
V gene: TRBV30
CDR3 DNA: TGTGCCTGGAGTGTTGATCAGGGCAACACTGAAGCTTTCTTT
CDR3 protein: CAWSVDQGNTEAFF

J gene: TRBJ1-1
clone size: NA
D gene: NA
V gene: TRBV30
CDR3 DNA: TGTGCCTGGAGTGTTCTGAACAGGGCGAACACTGAAGCTTTCTTT
CDR3 protein: CAWSVLNRANTEAFF

J gene: TRBJ2-3
clone size: NA
D gene: TRBD1
V gene: TRBV5-6
CDR3 DNA: TGTGCCAGCAGCCCACTGGGACAGTCCACAGATACGCAGTATTTT
CDR3 protein: CASSPLGQSTDTQYF

J gene: TRBJ2-1
clone size: once
D gene: NA
V gene: TRBV5-1
CDR3 DNA: TGCGCCAGCAGCTTGCGTGGCGGGCGTGAGCAGTTCTTC
CDR3 protein: CASSLRGGREQFF

J gene: TRBJ1-1
clone size: NA
D gene: NA
V gene: TRBV9
CDR3 DNA: TGTGCCAGCAGCGGAAGACAGGATACGAACACTGAAGCTTTCTTT
CDR3 protein: CASSGRQDTNTEAFF

J gene: TRBJ1-5
clone size: NA
D gene: TRBD1
V gene: TRBV7-2
CDR3 DNA: TGTGCCAGCAGCTTAACAGGGGAGCAGCCCCAGCATTTT
CDR3 protein: CASSLTGEQPQHF

J gene: TRBJ1-1
clone size: NA
D gene: TRBD1
V gene: TRBV7-9
CDR3 DNA: TGTGCCAGCTTACAGGGGGCCGACACTGAAGCTTTCTTT
CDR3 protein: CASLQGADTEAFF

J gene: TRBJ2-7
clone size: few
D gene: NA
V gene: TRBV20-1
CDR3 DNA: TGCAGTGCTAGTCGTTTGGACAGAAGCTCCTACGAGCAGTACTTC
CDR3 protein: CSASRLDRSSYEQYF

J gene: TRBJ2-7
clone size: NA
D gene: NA
V gene: TRBV7-6
CDR3 DNA: TGTGCCAGCAGCTCCAAACCCGGCGCGACAGCCTACGAGCAGTACTTC
CDR3 protein: CASSSKPGATAYEQYF